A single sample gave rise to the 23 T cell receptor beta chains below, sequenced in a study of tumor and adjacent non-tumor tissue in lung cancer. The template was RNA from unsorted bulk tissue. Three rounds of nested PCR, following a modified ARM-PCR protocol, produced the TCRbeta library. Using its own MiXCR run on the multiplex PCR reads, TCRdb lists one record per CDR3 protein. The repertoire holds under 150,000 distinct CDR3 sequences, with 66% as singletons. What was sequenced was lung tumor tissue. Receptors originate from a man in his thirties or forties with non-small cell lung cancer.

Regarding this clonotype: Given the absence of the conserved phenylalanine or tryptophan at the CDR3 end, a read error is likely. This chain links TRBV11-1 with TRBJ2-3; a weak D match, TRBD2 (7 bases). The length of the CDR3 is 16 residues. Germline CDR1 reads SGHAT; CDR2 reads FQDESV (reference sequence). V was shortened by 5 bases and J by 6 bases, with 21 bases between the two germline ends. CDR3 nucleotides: TGTGCCAGCAGCCGTTCACTAGGGGGAGGGACCGATACGCAGTATGTT. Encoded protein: CASSRSLGGGTDTQYV.

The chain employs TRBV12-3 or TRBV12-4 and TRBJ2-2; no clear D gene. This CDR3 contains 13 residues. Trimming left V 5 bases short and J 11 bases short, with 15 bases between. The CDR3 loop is CASSPQPTDELFF. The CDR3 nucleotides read TGTGCCAGCAGTCCCCAACCAACCGATGAGCTGTTTTTT.

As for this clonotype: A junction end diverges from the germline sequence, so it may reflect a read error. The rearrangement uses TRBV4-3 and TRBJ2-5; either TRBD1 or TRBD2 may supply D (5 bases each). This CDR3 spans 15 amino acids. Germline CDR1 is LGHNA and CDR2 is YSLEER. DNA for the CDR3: TGCGCCAGCAGCCAAGCCCGGGGCGGACATGAGACCCAGTATTTC. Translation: CASSQARGGHETQYF.

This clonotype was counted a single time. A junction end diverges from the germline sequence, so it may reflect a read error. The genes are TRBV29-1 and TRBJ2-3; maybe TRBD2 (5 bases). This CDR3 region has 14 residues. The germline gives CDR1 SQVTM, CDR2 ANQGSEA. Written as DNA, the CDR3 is TGCAGCGTGAGGTCGCGGGCGCTCACATATACGCAGTATTTT. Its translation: CSVRSRALTYTQYF.

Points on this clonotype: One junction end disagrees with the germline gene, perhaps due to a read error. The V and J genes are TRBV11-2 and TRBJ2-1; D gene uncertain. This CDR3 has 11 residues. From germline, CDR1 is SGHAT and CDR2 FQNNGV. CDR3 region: CASNLCDEQFF. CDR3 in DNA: TGTGCCAGCAACTTATGCGATGAGCAGTTCTTC.

The DNA for the CDR3 is TGCAATGTTGAACGATTTAGAACGACGTCGGGGGCTACGGATACGCAGTATTTT. This gives the protein CNVERFRTTSGATDTQYF. The chain has TRBV29-1 and TRBJ2-3, with D possibly called TRBD1 or TRBD2 (6 bases each). CDR1 SQVTM and CDR2 ANQGSEA come from the germline V gene. The CDR3 spans 18 residues.

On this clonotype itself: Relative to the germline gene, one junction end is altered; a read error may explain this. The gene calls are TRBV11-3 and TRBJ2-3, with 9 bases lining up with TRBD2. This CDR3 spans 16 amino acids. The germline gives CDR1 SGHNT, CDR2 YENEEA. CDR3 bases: TGTGCTAGCAGCCTAAGGACTAGCGCTATCACAGATACGCAGTATTTT. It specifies CASSLRTSAITDTQYF.

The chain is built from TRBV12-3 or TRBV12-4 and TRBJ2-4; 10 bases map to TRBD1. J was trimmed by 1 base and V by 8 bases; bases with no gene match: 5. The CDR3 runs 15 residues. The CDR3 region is CASEGTGEAKNIQYF. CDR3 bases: TGTGCCAGCGAGGGGACAGGGGAGGCCAAAAACATTCAGTACTTC.

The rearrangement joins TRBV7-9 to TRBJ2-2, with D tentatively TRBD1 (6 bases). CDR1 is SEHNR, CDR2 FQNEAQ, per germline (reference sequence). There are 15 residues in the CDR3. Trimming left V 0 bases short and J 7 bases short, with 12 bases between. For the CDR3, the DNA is TGTGCCAGCAGCTTAGCGTCAACAGGGTACGGGGAGCTGTTTTTT. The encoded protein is CASSLASTGYGELFF.

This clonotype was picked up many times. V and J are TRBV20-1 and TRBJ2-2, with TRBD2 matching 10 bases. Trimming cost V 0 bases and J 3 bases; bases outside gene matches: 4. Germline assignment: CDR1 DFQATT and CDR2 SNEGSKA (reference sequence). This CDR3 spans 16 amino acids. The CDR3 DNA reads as TGCAGTGCTAGAGATCAGCGGGGGGGCGACACCGGGGAGCTGTTTTTT. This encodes CSARDQRGGDTGELFF.

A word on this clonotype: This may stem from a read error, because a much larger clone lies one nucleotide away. DNA for the CDR3: TGTGCCAGCAGTCGTACCCAGGAATGGTCAAATCAGCCCCAGCATTTT. Protein: CASSRTQEWSNQPQHF. The chain carries TRBV6-2 or TRBV6-3 and TRBJ1-5; D remains ambiguous. In germline, CDR1 is MNHEY, CDR2 SVGEGT. The CDR3 is 16 amino acids. V shed 5 bases and J shed 4 bases, with 18 bases lying between them.

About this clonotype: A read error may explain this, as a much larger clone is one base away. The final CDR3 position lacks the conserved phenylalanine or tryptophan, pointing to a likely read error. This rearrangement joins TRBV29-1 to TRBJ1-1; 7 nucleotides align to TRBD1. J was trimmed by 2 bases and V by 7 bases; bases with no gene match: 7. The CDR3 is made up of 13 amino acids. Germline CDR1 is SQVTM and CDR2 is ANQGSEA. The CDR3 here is CSARQGFNTEAFS. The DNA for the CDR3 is TGCAGCGCGAGACAGGGATTTAACACTGAAGCTTTCTCT.

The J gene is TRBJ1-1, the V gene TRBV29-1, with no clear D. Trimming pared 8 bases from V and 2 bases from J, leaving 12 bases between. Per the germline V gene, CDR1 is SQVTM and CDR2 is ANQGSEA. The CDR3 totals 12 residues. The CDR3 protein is CSLTHSNTEAFF. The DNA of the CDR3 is TGCAGCCTTACCCACAGTAACACTGAAGCTTTCTTT.

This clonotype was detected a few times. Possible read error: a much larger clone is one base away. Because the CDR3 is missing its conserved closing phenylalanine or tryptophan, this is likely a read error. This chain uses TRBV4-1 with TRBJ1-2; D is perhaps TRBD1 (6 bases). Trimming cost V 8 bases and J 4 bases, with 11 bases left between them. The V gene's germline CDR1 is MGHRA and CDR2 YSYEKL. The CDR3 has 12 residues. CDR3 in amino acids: CASRGQSYGYTL. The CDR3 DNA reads TGCGCCAGCCGGGGACAAAGCTATGGCTACACCCTC.

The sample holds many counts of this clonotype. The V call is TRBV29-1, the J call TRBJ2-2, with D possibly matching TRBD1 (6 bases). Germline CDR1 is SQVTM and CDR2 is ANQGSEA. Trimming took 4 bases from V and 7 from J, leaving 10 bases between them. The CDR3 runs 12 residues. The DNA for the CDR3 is TGCAGCGTTGGACAGGTCGGCGGGGAGCTGTTTTTT. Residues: CSVGQVGGELFF.

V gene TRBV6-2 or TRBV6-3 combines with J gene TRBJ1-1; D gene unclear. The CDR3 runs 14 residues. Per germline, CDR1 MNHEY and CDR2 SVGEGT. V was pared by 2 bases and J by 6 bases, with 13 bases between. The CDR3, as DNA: TGTGCCAGCAGTTACCTCATGGATCGACCTGAAGCTTTCTTT. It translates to CASSYLMDRPEAFF.

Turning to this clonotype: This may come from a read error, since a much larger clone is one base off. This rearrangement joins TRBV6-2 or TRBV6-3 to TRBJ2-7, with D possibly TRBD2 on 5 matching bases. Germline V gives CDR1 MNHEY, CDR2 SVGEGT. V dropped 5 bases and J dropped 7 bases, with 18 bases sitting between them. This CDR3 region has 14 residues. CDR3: CASSTGYGSGEQYV. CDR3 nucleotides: TGTGCCAGCAGTACCGGTTATGGATCGGGAGAGCAGTACGTC.

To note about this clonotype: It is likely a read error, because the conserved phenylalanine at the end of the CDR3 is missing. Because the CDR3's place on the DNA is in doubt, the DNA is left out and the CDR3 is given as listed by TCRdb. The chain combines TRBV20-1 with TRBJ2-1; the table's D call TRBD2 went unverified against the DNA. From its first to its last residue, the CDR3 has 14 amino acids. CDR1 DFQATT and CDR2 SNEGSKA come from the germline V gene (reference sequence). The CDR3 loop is CSASSAGGCNEQCL.

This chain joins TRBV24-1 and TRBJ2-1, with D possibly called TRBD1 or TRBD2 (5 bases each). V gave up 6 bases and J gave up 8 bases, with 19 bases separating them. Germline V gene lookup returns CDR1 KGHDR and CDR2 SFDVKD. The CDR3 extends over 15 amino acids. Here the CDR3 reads CATSTSEGREDEQFF. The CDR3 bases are TGTGCCACCAGTACCTCTGAGGGGCGAGAGGATGAGCAGTTCTTC.

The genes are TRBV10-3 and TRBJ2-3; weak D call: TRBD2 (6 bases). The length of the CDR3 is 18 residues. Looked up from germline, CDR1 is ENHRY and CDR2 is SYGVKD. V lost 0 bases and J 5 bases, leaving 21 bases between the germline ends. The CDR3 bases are TGTGCCATCAGTGAGTCTCGCGGAGGGGCCCCTTGGGTAGATACGCAGTATTTT. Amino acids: CAISESRGGAPWVDTQYF.

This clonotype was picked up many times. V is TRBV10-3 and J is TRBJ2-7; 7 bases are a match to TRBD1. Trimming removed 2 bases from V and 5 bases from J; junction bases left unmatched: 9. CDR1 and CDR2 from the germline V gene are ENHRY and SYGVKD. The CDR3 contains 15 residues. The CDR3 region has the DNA TGTGCCATCAGTGAGCCGGATAACAGGGGCAACGAGCAGTACTTC. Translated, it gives CAISEPDNRGNEQYF.

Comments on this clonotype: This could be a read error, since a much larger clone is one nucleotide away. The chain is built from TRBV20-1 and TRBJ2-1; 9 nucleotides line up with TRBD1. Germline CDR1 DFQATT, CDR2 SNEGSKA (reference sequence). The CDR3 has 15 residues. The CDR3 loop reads CCARDGQGLDNEQFF. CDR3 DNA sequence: TGCTGTGCTAGAGATGGACAGGGGCTCGACAATGAGCAGTTCTTC.

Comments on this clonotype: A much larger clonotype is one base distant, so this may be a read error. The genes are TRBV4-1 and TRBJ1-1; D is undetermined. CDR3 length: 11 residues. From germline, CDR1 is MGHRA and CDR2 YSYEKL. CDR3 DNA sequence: TGCGCCAGCAACCAAGTTGGTGAAGCTTTCTTT. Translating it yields CASNQVGEAFF.